The following is a TCR beta chain sequence with its context. Its antigen is unknown. Germline CDR1 PRHDT, CDR2 FYEKMQ (reference sequence). CDR3 length equals 16 residues. V was pared by 5 bases and J by 2 bases, with 8 bases of the junction left unmatched. This record belongs to a study of cytomegalovirus exposure and HLA in healthy donors. Findings and limits, study-wide: 150 or so TCR beta chains were listed as cytomegalovirus-associated.

With 60 Vbeta and 13 Jbeta primers, the PCR was carried out. Libraries were prepared by immunoSEQ multiplex PCR; TCRdb keeps only in-frame clonotypes and omits some of them. The profile covers nearly 110,000 clones, with around 71% appearing a single time and roughly 0.76% taken by the ten largest. The origin of this receptor is a boy aged 5-17 years in good health and CMV-seronegative. The chain employs TRBV13 and TRBJ2-2; TRBD1 matches 7 bases. The sequencing input was PBMCs. The CDR3 sequence: CASSPPTGINTGELFF. In DNA, the CDR3 is TGTGCCAGCAGCCCCCCGACAGGGATTAACACCGGGGAGCTGTTTTTT.